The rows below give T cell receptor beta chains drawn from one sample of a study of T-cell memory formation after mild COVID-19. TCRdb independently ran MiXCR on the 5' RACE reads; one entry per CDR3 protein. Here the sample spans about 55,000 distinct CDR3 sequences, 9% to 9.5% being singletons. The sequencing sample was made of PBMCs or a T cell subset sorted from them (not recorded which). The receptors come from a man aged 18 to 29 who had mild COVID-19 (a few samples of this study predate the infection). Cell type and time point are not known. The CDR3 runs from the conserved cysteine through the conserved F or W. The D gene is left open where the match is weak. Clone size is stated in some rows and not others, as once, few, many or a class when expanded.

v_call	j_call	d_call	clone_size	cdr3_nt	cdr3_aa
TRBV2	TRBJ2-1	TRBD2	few	TGTGCCAGCAGTGTTAAACTAGCGGGGGTTCAGGAGCAGTTCTTC	CASSVKLAGVQEQFF
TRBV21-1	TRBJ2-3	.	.	TGTGCCAGCAGCACGACCGGGACAACTAGCACAGATACGCAGTATTTT	CASSTTGTTSTDTQYF
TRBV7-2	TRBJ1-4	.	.	TGTGCCAGCAGCTTACAGTCAGCGAATGAAAAACTGTTTTTT	CASSLQSANEKLFF
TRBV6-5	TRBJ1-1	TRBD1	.	TGTGCCAGCAGCTCGCAGGGGGTCACTGAAGCTTTCTTT	CASSSQGVTEAFF
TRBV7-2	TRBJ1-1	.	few	TGTGCCAGCAGCTTAGAGGCAGGAAACACTGAAGCTTTCTTT	CASSLEAGNTEAFF
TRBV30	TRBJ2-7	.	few	TGTGCCTGGAGTGTCTTAGGAGGCGAGCAGTACTTC	CAWSVLGGEQYF
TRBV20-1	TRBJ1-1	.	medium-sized	TGCAGTGCTAGGACAGGTAACACTGAAGCTTTCTTT	CSARTGNTEAFF
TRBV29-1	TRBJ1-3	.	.	TGCAGCGTTACGGGACACAACTCTGGAAACACCATATATTTT	CSVTGHNSGNTIYF
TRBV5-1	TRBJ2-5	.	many	TGCGCCAGCAGCTTGTCGGTCTGGGAGACCCAGTACTTC	CASSLSVWETQYF
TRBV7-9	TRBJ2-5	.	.	TGTGCCAGCAGCTTAATTTTAGGCACGAGTCAAGAGACCCAGTACTTC	CASSLILGTSQETQYF
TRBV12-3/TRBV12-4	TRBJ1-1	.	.	TGTGCCAGCGCCCTTGGGGGGGCGGCTGAAGCTTTCTTT	CASALGGAAEAFF
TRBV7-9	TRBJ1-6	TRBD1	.	TGTGCCAGCAGCTTATCAACCCCCGGGACAGGGTCCTATAATTCACCCCTCCACTTT	CASSLSTPGTGSYNSPLHF
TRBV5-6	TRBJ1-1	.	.	TGTGCCAGCAGCCCTAGGTGGGGGGTCGGCACTGAAGCTTTCTTT	CASSPRWGVGTEAFF
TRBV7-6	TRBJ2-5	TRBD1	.	TGTGCCAGCAGCCCTCGGACAGGGTTAAACCAAGAGACCCAGTACTTC	CASSPRTGLNQETQYF
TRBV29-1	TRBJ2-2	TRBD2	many	TGCAGCGTATCTAGCGGCACCGGGGAGCTGTTTTTT	CSVSSGTGELFF
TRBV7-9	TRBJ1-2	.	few	TGTGCCAGCAGCTTAGAGGCCGGGCATGGCTACACCTTC	CASSLEAGHGYTF
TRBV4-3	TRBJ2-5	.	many	TGCGCCAGCAGCCAAGAAACGGGGAGTACTCAAGAGACCCAGTACTTC	CASSQETGSTQETQYF
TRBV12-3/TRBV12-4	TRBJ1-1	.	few	TGTGCCAGCAAATTAGACCTGAACACTGAAGCTTTCTTT	CASKLDLNTEAFF
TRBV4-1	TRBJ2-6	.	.	TGCGCCAGCAGCCAAGATCGTAGCTCTGGGGCCAACGTCCTGACTTTC	CASSQDRSSGANVLTF
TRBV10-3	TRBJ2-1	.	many	TGTGCCATCAGTGAGGTCCGGACAGCTTCCTACAATGAGCAGTTCTTC	CAISEVRTASYNEQFF
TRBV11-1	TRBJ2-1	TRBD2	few	TGTGCCAGCAGCAACCGGGGACTAGCGGTTTTAGGCAATGAGCAGTTCTTC	CASSNRGLAVLGNEQFF
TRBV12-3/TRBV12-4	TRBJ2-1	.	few	TGTGCCAGCAGTTTCGGGGGTTCAAGGTCCTACAATGAGCAGTTCTTC	CASSFGGSRSYNEQFF
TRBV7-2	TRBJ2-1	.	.	TGTGCCAGCAGCCCCGCCGGGGTTGAAATCGATGAGCAGTTCTTC	CASSPAGVEIDEQFF
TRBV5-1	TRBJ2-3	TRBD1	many	TGCGCCAGCAGCCAGGACAGGGGCGCAGATACGCAGTATTTT	CASSQDRGADTQYF
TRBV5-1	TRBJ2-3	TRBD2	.	TGCGCCAGCAGCCTACTTGGCGGGGGGGCAGATACGCAGTATTTT	CASSLLGGGADTQYF
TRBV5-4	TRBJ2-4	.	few	TGTGCCAGCAGCTTCATTTATGGGGGGAGAGGCAAAAACATTCAGTACTTC	CASSFIYGGRGKNIQYF
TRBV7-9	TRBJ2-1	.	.	TGTGCCAGCACCTATGGGAGAGGACTGCCCGATGAGCAGTTCTTC	CASTYGRGLPDEQFF
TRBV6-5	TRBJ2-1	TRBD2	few	TGTGCCAGCAGTCCCGGGACTAGCGGGAACAATGAGCAGTTCTTC	CASSPGTSGNNEQFF
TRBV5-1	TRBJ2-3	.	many	TGCGCCAGCAGCTGGACCTTCGGGACAGATACGCAGTATTTT	CASSWTFGTDTQYF
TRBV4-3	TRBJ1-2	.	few	TGCGCCAGCAGCCAAACTACTAAATCAGGGGCCAACTATGGCTACACCTTC	CASSQTTKSGANYGYTF
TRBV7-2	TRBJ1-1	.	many	TGTGCCAGCAGCTTGGGAATGAACACTGAAGCTTTCTTT	CASSLGMNTEAFF
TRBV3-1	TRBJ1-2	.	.	TGTGCCAGCAGCCGCAGAAACTATGGCTACACCTTC	CASSRRNYGYTF